The rows below give T cell receptor beta chains drawn from one sample of a study of human T cells and chemical hapten exposure. One entry per CDR3 protein, called by TCRdb with MiXCR from the RACE reads. The profile shows a few hundred thousand distinct CDR3 sequences, around 6% of them singletons. The sequencing here drew on whole blood, taken in connection with sensitization to the hapten diphenylcyclopropenone (DPC). Receptor source: a woman younger than 30 with alopecia areata. Some clones in this sample may be carry-over from other donors' samples. CDR3s include the opening cysteine and the closing phenylalanine or tryptophan. Fields, in order: V gene, J gene, clone size, D gene, CDR3 DNA, CDR3 protein. A D gene is named only where the DNA matches it firmly. Expanded clones get a size class; other rows say once, few or many, or leave the size out.

TRBV4-1	TRBJ2-7	few	.	TGCGCCAGCAGCCAAGAGAAGGGACTCAGCTCCTACGAGCAGTACTTC	CASSQEKGLSSYEQYF
TRBV10-3	TRBJ1-4	many	.	TGTGCCATCAGTGGACAGCTTGCAACTAATGAAAAACTGTTTTTT	CAISGQLATNEKLFF
TRBV7-2	TRBJ1-1	many	TRBD1	TGTGCCAGCAGCCCGTTTAGGACAGGGGATACTGAAGCTTTCTTT	CASSPFRTGDTEAFF
TRBV18	TRBJ1-1	many	.	TGTGCCAGCTCACCGCTAGATTACACTGAAGCTTTCTTT	CASSPLDYTEAFF
TRBV7-2	TRBJ1-1	.	.	TGTGCCAGCAGCTCCGGTCCGAACACTGAAGCTTTCTTT	CASSSGPNTEAFF
TRBV9	TRBJ2-3	.	.	TGTGCCAGCAAAGCCGGGGGAGCTAGCACAGATACGCAGTATTTT	CASKAGGASTDTQYF
TRBV11-1	TRBJ2-3	few	.	TGTGCCAGCAGCTTTACTACCACAGATACGCAGTATTTT	CASSFTTTDTQYF
TRBV19	TRBJ1-3	few	.	TGTGCCAGTAGAAACGGCGGTGGCTCTGGAAACACCATATATTTT	CASRNGGGSGNTIYF
TRBV29-1	TRBJ2-3	few	TRBD2	TGCAGCGTTGAAGTCCCTCTCCTGCTAGCGGGGGTCCAAGATACGCAGTATTTT	CSVEVPLLLAGVQDTQYF
TRBV10-3	TRBJ1-5	few	TRBD1	TGTGCCATCAGTGACGGGACAGGGGGAGGCAATCAGCCCCAGCATTTT	CAISDGTGGGNQPQHF
TRBV4-3	TRBJ1-2	few	.	TGCGCCAGCAGTCTACGTCCAGGGGCGGACTATGGCTACACCTTC	CASSLRPGADYGYTF
TRBV7-7	TRBJ2-3	few	.	TGTGCTAGCAGTCCCGGGGACCAGAGCACAGATACGCAGTATTTT	CASSPGDQSTDTQYF
TRBV4-3	TRBJ2-7	few	.	TGCGCCAGCAGCCAAGATCTGACAGGTGACTTCTACGAGCAGTACTTC	CASSQDLTGDFYEQYF
TRBV28	TRBJ1-1	few	.	TGTGCCAGCAGTCCGAGATTAGAGAACACTGAAGCTTTCTTT	CASSPRLENTEAFF
TRBV3-1	TRBJ1-5	.	.	TGTGCCAGCAGCCAACAACTCGAACCCCAGCCCCAGCATTTT	CASSQQLEPQPQHF
TRBV9	TRBJ2-1	few	.	TGTGCCAGCAGCCTTGACGCGACAGCTTGGGCATTAAAGTCGCGTGAGCAGTTCTTC	CASSLDATAWALKSREQFF
TRBV2	TRBJ2-7	few	TRBD2	TGTGCCAGCGGGGGGGACGGAACCTACGAGCAGTACTTC	CASGGDGTYEQYF
TRBV21-1	TRBJ1-6	few	.	TGTGCCAGCAGCAAAGGGCCCTGCTATAATTCACCCCTCCACTTT	CASSKGPCYNSPLHF
TRBV3-1	TRBJ2-2	few	.	TGTGCCAGCAGCCAGACCCCGAATACCGGGGAGCTGTTTTTT	CASSQTPNTGELFF
TRBV28	TRBJ2-3	.	TRBD2	TGTGCCAGCAGCGGGGGGGCGGCAGATACGCAGTATTTT	CASSGGAADTQYF
TRBV20-1	TRBJ1-4	many	TRBD1	TGCAGTGCTAGAGATCGACAGGGGCCTAATGAAAAACTGTTTTTT	CSARDRQGPNEKLFF
TRBV10-3	TRBJ2-3	many	.	TGTGCCATCAAACAAGAAGAGGATACGCAGTATTTT	CAIKQEEDTQYF
TRBV12-3/TRBV12-4	TRBJ1-5	many	TRBD1	TGTGCCAGCAGTGCTACAGGGGGCGGGCAGCCCCAGCATTTT	CASSATGGGQPQHF
TRBV6-5	TRBJ1-6	many	TRBD1	TGTGCCAGCAGTTACACTGGACAGGGGAATTCACCCCTCCACTTT	CASSYTGQGNSPLHF
TRBV18	TRBJ2-5	.	.	TGTGCCAGCTCACCACAGCGGCTCCAAGAGACCCAGTACTTC	CASSPQRLQETQYF
TRBV10-3	TRBJ2-3	few	.	TGTGCCATCAGTGAAGGGAGAGATACGCAGTATTTT	CAISEGRDTQYF
TRBV12-3/TRBV12-4	TRBJ2-7	few	.	TGTGCCAGCAGTTTTCGACCCCACGAGCAGTACTTC	CASSFRPHEQYF